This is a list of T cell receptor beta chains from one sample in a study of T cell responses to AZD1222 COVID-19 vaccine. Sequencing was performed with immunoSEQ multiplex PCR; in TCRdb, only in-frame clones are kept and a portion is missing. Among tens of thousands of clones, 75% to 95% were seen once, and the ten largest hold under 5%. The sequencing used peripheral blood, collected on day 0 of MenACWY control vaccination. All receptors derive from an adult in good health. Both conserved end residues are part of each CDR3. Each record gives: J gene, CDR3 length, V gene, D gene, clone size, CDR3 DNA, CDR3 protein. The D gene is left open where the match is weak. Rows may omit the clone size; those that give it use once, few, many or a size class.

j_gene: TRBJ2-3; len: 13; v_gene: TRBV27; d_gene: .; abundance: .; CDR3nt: TGTGCCAGCAGTCCGCCGGGTCTCGGTACGCAGTATTTT; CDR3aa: CASSPPGLGTQYF
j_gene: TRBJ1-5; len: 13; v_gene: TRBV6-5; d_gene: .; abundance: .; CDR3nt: TGTGCCAGCACTATTCCCCCCAATCAGCCCCAGCATTTT; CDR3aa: CASTIPPNQPQHF
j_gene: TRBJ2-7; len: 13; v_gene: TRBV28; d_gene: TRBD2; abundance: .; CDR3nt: TGTGCCAGCGGGGCGGGAGTTCCGGACGAGCAGTACTTC; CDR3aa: CASGAGVPDEQYF
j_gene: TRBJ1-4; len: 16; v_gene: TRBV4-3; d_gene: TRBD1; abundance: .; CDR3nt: TGCGCCAGCAGCCAAGATTCGGCAGGGGGTAATGAAAAACTGTTTTTT; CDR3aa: CASSQDSAGGNEKLFF
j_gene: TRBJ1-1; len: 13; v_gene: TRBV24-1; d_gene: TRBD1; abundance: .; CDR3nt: TGTGCCACCACAGACAGGGGAGGAACTGAAGCTTTCTTT; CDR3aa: CATTDRGGTEAFF
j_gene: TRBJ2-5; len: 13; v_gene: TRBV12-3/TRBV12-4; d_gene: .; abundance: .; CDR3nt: TGTGCCAGCAGTTGGGGGGAACAAGAGACCCAGTACTTC; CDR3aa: CASSWGEQETQYF
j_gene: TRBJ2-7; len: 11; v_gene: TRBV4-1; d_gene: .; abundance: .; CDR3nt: TGCGCCAGCAGCCAGTGGAACGAGCAGTACTTC; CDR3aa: CASSQWNEQYF
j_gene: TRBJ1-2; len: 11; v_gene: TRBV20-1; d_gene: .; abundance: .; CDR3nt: TGCAGTGCTGGAGCGCACTATGGCTACACCTTC; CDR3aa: CSAGAHYGYTF
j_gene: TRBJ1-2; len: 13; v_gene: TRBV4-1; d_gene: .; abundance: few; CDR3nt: TGCGCCAGCAGCCAAGAGGGGACCGCGGGCTACACCTTC; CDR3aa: CASSQEGTAGYTF
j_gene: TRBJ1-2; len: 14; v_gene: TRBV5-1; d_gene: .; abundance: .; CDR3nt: TGCGCCAGCAGCTACTCAGACGGTCTGCGGGGCTACACCTTC; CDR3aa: CASSYSDGLRGYTF
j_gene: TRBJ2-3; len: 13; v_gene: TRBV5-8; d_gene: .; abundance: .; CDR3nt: TGTGCCAGCACCAGGTGGAGTGCAGATACGCAGTATTTT; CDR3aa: CASTRWSADTQYF
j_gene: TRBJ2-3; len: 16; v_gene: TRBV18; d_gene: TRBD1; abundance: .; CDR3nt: TGTGCCAGCTCGCCAGAAGGGGGCGCTTCGCCAGATACGCAGTATTTT; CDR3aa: CASSPEGGASPDTQYF
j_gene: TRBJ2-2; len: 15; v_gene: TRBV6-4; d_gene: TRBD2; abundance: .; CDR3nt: TGTGCCAGCAGTGACTCTAGCGGGAGCACCGGGGAGCTGTTTTTT; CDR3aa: CASSDSSGSTGELFF
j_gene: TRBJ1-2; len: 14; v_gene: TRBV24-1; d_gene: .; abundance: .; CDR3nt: TGTGCCACCAGTGATTTATCCAGGGTCTATGGCTACACCTTC; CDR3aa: CATSDLSRVYGYTF
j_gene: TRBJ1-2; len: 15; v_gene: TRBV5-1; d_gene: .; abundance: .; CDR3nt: TGCGCCACCAAACCTCGGGGCAGCACTAACTATGGCTACACCTTC; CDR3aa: CATKPRGSTNYGYTF